The 19 T cell receptor beta chains listed next were all sequenced from one sample in a study of shared clonotypes between healthy human individuals. Clones were sequenced by immunoSEQ multiplex PCR, and TCRdb holds only the in-frame ones, with some missing. This table holds about 2.4 million clones, more than 85% found once. The sequenced sample was naive CD4+ T cells from PBMCs. Documented subset: CD45RA+ positively selected. Every receptor here comes from a man between 18 and 29 years old in good health. Some clones in this sample may be carry-over from other donors' samples.

The J gene is TRBJ2-7, the V gene TRBV28, with 12 bases identical to TRBD1. Trimming at V came to 6 bases and at J to 3 bases, leaving 12 bases not matched to a gene. CDR3 length equals 17 residues. The germline CDR1 and CDR2 sequences are MDHEN and SYDVKM. The chain's CDR3 is CASRTGQGAWGNYEQYF. CDR3 sequence (DNA): TGTGCCAGCAGAACGGGACAGGGGGCTTGGGGAAACTACGAGCAGTACTTC.

The V and J genes are TRBV9 and TRBJ2-2, with 7 bases lining up with TRBD2. The CDR3 has 13 amino acids. Germline loops: CDR1 SGDLS, CDR2 YYNGEE. V shed 4 bases, J shed 4 bases, and the junction held 1 base outside the gene matches. The CDR3 bases are TGTGCCAGCAGCACGGGGGGCACCGGGGAGCTGTTTTTT. Translating gives CASSTGGTGELFF. Combining the CDR3 with reference TRBV9 and TRBJ2-2 gives the whole variable domain DSGVTQTPKHLITATGQRVTLRCSPRSGDLSVYWYQQSLDQGLQFLIQYYNGEERAKGNILERFSAQQFPDLHSELNLSSLELGDSALYFCASSTGGTGELFFGEGSRLTVL.

The CDR3, as DNA: TGTGCCAGCAGCGCCGGACAGGTCACCGGGGAGCTGTTTTTT. Its translation is CASSAGQVTGELFF. The genes are TRBV11-3 and TRBJ2-2; 7 bases map to TRBD1. The CDR3 is made up of 14 amino acids. Germline-derived CDR1 and CDR2 are SGHNT and YENEEA. The ends lost 5 bases at V and 4 bases at J; junction bases unmatched: 4. Based on the CDR3 plus reference TRBV11-3 and TRBJ2-2, the full variable domain is EAGVVQSPRYKIIEKKQPVAFWCNPISGHNTLYWYLQNLGQGPELLIRYENEEAVDDSQLPKDRFSAERLKGVDSTLKIQPAELGDSAVYLCASSAGQVTGELFFGEGSRLTVL.

This chain uses TRBV5-1 with TRBJ1-3; D remains ambiguous. The ends were cut back, 3 bases at V and 2 bases at J, with 15 bases in the middle. Germline-derived CDR1 and CDR2 are SGHRS and YFSETQ. The CDR3 has 16 amino acids. The CDR3 region is CASSSSWTRTGNTIYF. CDR3 DNA: TGCGCCAGCAGCTCTTCGTGGACCCGCACTGGAAACACCATATATTTT. Looking up the rest from reference TRBV5-1 and TRBJ1-3 gives the full variable domain: KAGVTQTPRYLIKTRGQQVTLSCSPISGHRSVSWYQQTPGQGLQFLFEYFSETQRNKGNFPGRFSGRQFSNSRSEMNVSTLELGDSALYLCASSSSWTRTGNTIYFGEGSWLTVV.

The rearrangement joins TRBV27 to TRBJ2-1, with TRBD2 matching over 7 bases. The CDR3 is 16 residues long. The trim removed 1 base at V and 3 bases at J, leaving 6 bases unmatched. CDR1 and CDR2 from the germline V gene are MNHEY and SMNVEV (reference sequence). Here the CDR3 reads CASSLYVGGVYNEQFF. The CDR3 nucleotides are TGTGCCAGCAGTTTATACGTGGGAGGGGTCTACAATGAGCAGTTCTTC.

The chain has TRBV7-2 and TRBJ2-5; D gene uncertain. The V end lost 2 bases, the J end lost 3 bases, and 7 bases lay between the germline ends. The CDR3 length is 13 residues. Germline V gives CDR1 SGHTA, CDR2 FQGNSA. The CDR3, as DNA: TGTGCCAGCAGCTTACTGTGGAAAGAGACCCAGTACTTC. Translating gives CASSLLWKETQYF.

The genes are TRBV4-3 and TRBJ2-3; D might be TRBD1 (6 bases). This CDR3 spans 15 amino acids. V was cut by 4 bases and J by 4 bases, with 15 bases left in between. CDR1 LGHNA and CDR2 YSLEER come from the germline V gene. The CDR3 here is CASSPQQGGSDTQYF. CDR3 DNA: TGCGCCAGCAGCCCACAACAGGGTGGATCAGATACGCAGTATTTT.

A single count supports this clone. The chain combines TRBV9 with TRBJ1-4; 9 bases match TRBD1. From germline, CDR1 is SGDLS and CDR2 YYNGEE. The V gene end was trimmed by 0 bases and the J gene end by 8 bases; junction bases not matched to a gene: 8. The CDR3 is 16 amino acids. The CDR3 is CASSVGRRTGDEKLFF. Here the CDR3 DNA reads TGTGCCAGCAGCGTAGGTCGCCGGACAGGGGACGAAAAACTGTTTTTT.

This clone was detected once. V and J are TRBV9 and TRBJ2-1; the match to TRBD2 covers 8 bases. There are 18 residues in the CDR3. J was trimmed by 8 bases and V by 0 bases; bases with no gene match: 16. Germline values: CDR1 SGDLS, CDR2 YYNGEE. The CDR3 nucleotides read TGTGCCAGCAGCGTAGCGGTACAGCGGGAGCGTCGGTTCGATGAGCAGTTCTTC. Protein sequence: CASSVAVQRERRFDEQFF.

This clone was counted once. This chain joins TRBV10-3 and TRBJ1-1; TRBD1 might be the D (5 bases). The CDR3 covers 14 residues. With 7 bases removed from V and 4 bases from J, the gap between germline ends came to 16 bases. Germline assignment: CDR1 ENHRY and CDR2 SYGVKD. The CDR3 DNA sequence: TGTGCCATCAAGGGGTCGTGGGAATCCACTGAAGCTTTCTTT. It encodes CAIKGSWESTEAFF.

V usage is TRBV7-3 and J usage is TRBJ2-3, with D possibly TRBD1 on 5 matching bases. V dropped 1 base and J dropped 4 bases, with 15 bases sitting between them. This CDR3 contains 16 residues. Looked up from germline, CDR1 is SGHTA and CDR2 is FQGTGA. The CDR3 nucleotides are TGTGCCAGCAGCTTAAACGCAGGGTTCGTGTCAGATACGCAGTATTTT. It yields the protein CASSLNAGFVSDTQYF.

The J gene is TRBJ2-1, the V gene TRBV4-2; D remains unclear. Deletions cut 0 bases from V and 5 bases from J, with 8 bases between. The CDR3 is 14 amino acids. CDR1 is LGHNA and CDR2 is YNFKEQ in the germline V gene. CDR3 DNA: TGTGCCAGCAGCCAAGAATCCCCGAACAATGAGCAGTTCTTC. This translates into CASSQESPNNEQFF.

The genes are TRBV10-3 and TRBJ2-7; D might be TRBD2 (6 bases). CDR1 and CDR2 (germline): ENHRY, SYGVKD. V was clipped by 7 bases and J by 4 bases, with 14 bases between them. The CDR3 length is 13 residues. The CDR3 sequence is CAIMAGRGYEQYF. DNA of the CDR3: TGTGCCATCATGGCTGGGCGGGGTTACGAGCAGTACTTC.

This chain joins TRBV18 and TRBJ2-1, with TRBD1 as a possible D gene (6 bases). This CDR3 is 15 amino acids long. V gave up 2 bases and J gave up 1 base, with 9 bases separating them. Looked up from germline, CDR1 is KGHSH and CDR2 is LQKENI. The CDR3 region is CASSPTTGSYNEQFF. In DNA, the CDR3 is TGTGCCAGCTCACCAACGACAGGTTCCTACAATGAGCAGTTCTTC.

This rearrangement joins TRBV9 to TRBJ1-3; D possibly corresponds to TRBD1 (6 bases). Germline CDR1 is SGDLS and CDR2 is YYNGEE. The V end lost 3 bases, the J end lost 4 bases, and 11 bases lay between the germline ends. The CDR3 covers 14 residues. The CDR3 DNA follows: TGTGCCAGCAGCGGGGGGGCACCAGGAAACACCATATATTTT. Translation gives CASSGGAPGNTIYF.

The chain joins TRBV7-3 to TRBJ2-2; no firm D call. V gave up 2 bases and J gave up 3 bases, with 7 bases separating them. Germline-derived CDR1 and CDR2 are SGHTA and FQGTGA. There are 14 residues in the CDR3. The CDR3 sequence: CASSLWAYTGELFF. The CDR3 region has the DNA TGTGCCAGCAGCTTATGGGCCTACACCGGGGAGCTGTTTTTT.

V usage is TRBV5-1 and J usage is TRBJ1-4; D is unresolved. The CDR3 runs 16 residues. The V gene lost 0 bases and the J gene lost 0 bases, with 9 bases spanning the gap. CDR1 is SGHRS and CDR2 is YFSETQ in the germline V gene. The CDR3 DNA reads TGCGCCAGCAGCTTGGCTAGGGATGCAACTAATGAAAAACTGTTTTTT. It encodes CASSLARDATNEKLFF.

A note on this clone: The sample has other DNA sequences that encode this CDR3 too. The chain carries TRBV7-2 and TRBJ2-6; no clear D. The CDR3 length is 15 residues. The V end was cut by 5 bases, the J end by 0 bases, with 8 bases between. Germline loops: CDR1 SGHTA, CDR2 FQGNSA. CDR3 sequence (DNA): TGTGCCAGCAGCCCTACATCCTCTGGGGCCAACGTCCTGACTTTC. Translating it yields CASSPTSSGANVLTF.

The CDR3 DNA is TGTGCCAGCAGTTATCTTCCGGGCCGTGATCAGCCCCAGCATTTT. It yields the protein CASSYLPGRDQPQHF. V gene TRBV6-5 combines with J gene TRBJ1-5; the D is unclear. The germline V gene has CDR1 MNHEY and CDR2 SVGAGI. The CDR3 is made up of 15 amino acids. Trimming shortened V by 3 bases and J by 5 bases, and 14 bases separated the two germline ends.